This is a list of T cell receptor beta chains from one sample in a study of human T cells and chemical hapten exposure. MiXCR was run by TCRdb on the RACE reads, yielding one entry per CDR3 protein. The table includes roughly 180,000 distinct CDR3 sequences, about 22% detected once. Source: whole blood, taken in connection with sensitization to the hapten diphenylcyclopropenone (DPC). The receptors come from a woman aged 50 to 60 with alopecia areata. Some clones in this sample may be carry-over from other donors' samples. Each CDR3 is given with its conserved first and last residue. The D gene is left open where the match is weak. A row's size may be missing; if present it is once, few, many or a size class.

CASSLEGQNYNEQFF	TGCGCCAGCAGCTTGGAGGGACAGAACTACAATGAGCAGTTCTTC	.	TRBV5-1	TRBD1	TRBJ2-1
CASSYSGTVTEAFF	TGTGCCAGCAGCTACTCCGGGACAGTCACTGAAGCTTTCTTT	few	TRBV11-2	TRBD1	TRBJ1-1
CASSSTSGDRDTQYF	TGTGCCAGCAGTTCAACTAGCGGGGACCGTGATACGCAGTATTTT	.	TRBV6-2/TRBV6-3	TRBD2	TRBJ2-3
CASSEWNRETEAFF	TGTGCCAGCAGTGAATGGAACAGGGAGACTGAAGCTTTCTTT	.	TRBV25-1	.	TRBJ1-1
CSAAAGHFYEQYF	TGCAGTGCTGCTGCGGGACACTTTTACGAGCAGTACTTC	.	TRBV20-1	.	TRBJ2-7
CASSLSTSSRNEQFF	TGTGCCAGCAGCTTGTCGACTAGCAGTAGGAATGAGCAGTTCTTC	.	TRBV11-3	TRBD2	TRBJ2-1
CASSVGQANTGELFF	TGTGCCAGCAGCGTCGGACAGGCTAACACCGGGGAGCTGTTTTTT	many	TRBV9	TRBD1	TRBJ2-2
CASSPQGNSGANVLTF	TGTGCCAGTTCCCCCCAGGGGAACTCTGGGGCCAACGTCCTGACTTTC	.	TRBV19	.	TRBJ2-6
CASSPLAGAFYEQYF	TGTGCCAGCAGCCCCTTAGCGGGAGCCTTCTACGAGCAGTACTTC	.	TRBV25-1	TRBD2	TRBJ2-7
CASSLGGGLGNTIYF	TGCGCCAGCAGCCTGGGGGGGGGCCTCGGAAACACCATATATTTT	.	TRBV5-1	.	TRBJ1-3
CASSVPGQGDTAKNIQYF	TGTGCCAGCAGCGTACCGGGACAGGGGGACACGGCCAAAAACATTCAGTACTTC	.	TRBV11-2	TRBD1	TRBJ2-4
CASSQDRNGRVNEQFF	TGTGCCAGCAGCCAAGATCGGAACGGGAGAGTGAATGAGCAGTTCTTC	.	TRBV14	.	TRBJ2-1
CASRPGTVNTEAFF	TGTGCCAGCAGGCCCGGGACAGTGAACACTGAAGCTTTCTTT	.	TRBV7-2	TRBD1	TRBJ1-1
CASTEPVSGLGQYEQYF	TGTGCCAGCACCGAACCGGTATCAGGGTTAGGCCAGTACGAGCAGTACTTC	.	TRBV27	.	TRBJ2-7
CATSRVGLVREQYF	TGTGCCACCAGCAGAGTAGGACTAGTCCGCGAGCAGTACTTC	few	TRBV15	TRBD2	TRBJ2-7
CASSAGQSSYEQYF	TGTGCCAGCAGCGCGGGACAGAGCTCCTACGAGCAGTACTTC	.	TRBV5-5	.	TRBJ2-7
CASNRVMRSTEAFF	TGTGCCAGCAATCGGGTGATGAGGAGCACTGAAGCTTTCTTT	.	TRBV2	.	TRBJ1-1
CASSLDRDEQYF	TGTGCCAGCAGCCTGGACAGGGACGAGCAGTACTTC	many	TRBV11-1	TRBD1	TRBJ2-7
CSARVWNRGSYNEQFF	TGCAGTGCTAGAGTTTGGAACAGGGGATCCTACAATGAGCAGTTCTTC	.	TRBV20-1	TRBD1	TRBJ2-1
CASSPLHITPEGKLFF	TGTGCCAGCTCACCACTACACATTACTCCGGAGGGAAAACTGTTTTTT	many	TRBV18	.	TRBJ1-4
CASSESGGFYGYTF	TGTGCCAGCAGTGAATCTGGGGGATTCTATGGCTACACCTTC	.	TRBV6-1	.	TRBJ1-2
CASSLSRGFGEAFF	TGTGCCAGCAGCCTGAGCAGGGGATTCGGTGAAGCTTTCTTT	.	TRBV11-2	.	TRBJ1-1
CASSLQTGSGEETQYF	TGCGCCAGCAGCTTGCAGACAGGGTCAGGGGAGGAGACCCAGTACTTC	few	TRBV5-1	TRBD1	TRBJ2-5
CASRQTGEDTQYF	TGTGCCAGCAGGCAAACAGGGGAAGATACGCAGTATTTT	once	TRBV12-3/TRBV12-4	TRBD1	TRBJ2-3
CASSFRVGVSGTPNVGEQYF	TGTGCCAGCAGTTTTCGGGTTGGGGTTAGCGGGACCCCCAACGTTGGGGAGCAGTACTTC	once	TRBV12-3/TRBV12-4	TRBD2	TRBJ2-7
CSASIAYEQYF	TGCAGTGCCTCAATTGCCTACGAGCAGTACTTC	few	TRBV20-1	.	TRBJ2-7
CASSPDRGRKNTGELFF	TGCGCCAGCAGCCCAGACAGGGGGAGAAAGAACACCGGGGAGCTGTTTTTT	.	TRBV5-1	TRBD1	TRBJ2-2
CSARASREWVKNIQYF	TGCAGTGCTAGGGCATCTAGGGAGTGGGTCAAAAACATTCAGTACTTC	few	TRBV20-1	.	TRBJ2-4
CASSISGTEYGYTF	TGTGCCAGTAGTATCTCTGGAACTGAGTATGGCTACACCTTC	.	TRBV19	.	TRBJ1-2
CASSPLLREAGGANVLTF	TGTGCCAGCAGCCCCCTCTTACGGGAGGCGGGCGGGGCCAACGTCCTGACTTTC	few	TRBV3-1	TRBD2	TRBJ2-6
CSGRLSSRYEQFF	TGCAGTGGGAGGCTATCTAGCCGTTATGAGCAGTTCTTC	.	TRBV20-1	.	TRBJ2-1
CASSRDWVTSNSPLHF	TGTGCCAGCAGTAGGGACTGGGTGACCTCTAATTCACCCCTCCACTTT	few	TRBV5-6	.	TRBJ1-6
CASKIGLAGSNEQFF	TGTGCCAGCAAGATAGGACTAGCGGGAAGCAATGAGCAGTTCTTC	.	TRBV2	TRBD2	TRBJ2-1
CASSLASGRAGETQYF	TGCGCCAGCAGCTTGGCTAGCGGGAGGGCCGGAGAGACCCAGTACTTC	.	TRBV5-1	TRBD2	TRBJ2-5
CAGRAGGQETQYF	TGTGCCGGACGAGCGGGAGGCCAAGAGACCCAGTACTTC	.	TRBV6-6	TRBD2	TRBJ2-5
CASSEDLRGTETQYF	TGTGCCAGCAGTGAGGACTTAAGGGGTACAGAGACCCAGTACTTC	.	TRBV25-1	.	TRBJ2-5
CASSLVSLEQYF	TGTGCCAGCAGCTTAGTTAGTTTGGAGCAGTACTTC	.	TRBV7-9	.	TRBJ2-7
CAFQQGANYGYTF	TGTGCCTTCCAACAGGGGGCTAACTATGGCTACACCTTC	.	TRBV30	TRBD1	TRBJ1-2
CASSQVGNYGYTF	TGCGCCAGCAGCCAAGTGGGGAACTATGGCTACACCTTC	.	TRBV4-1	.	TRBJ1-2
CASSLSSYNSPLHF	TGTGCCAGCAGCTTAAGCTCCTATAATTCACCCCTCCACTTT	many	TRBV7-2	.	TRBJ1-6
CASSKGALGTGELFF	TGTGCCAGCAGCAAGGGGGCGTTGGGGACCGGGGAGCTGTTTTTT	.	TRBV2	TRBD1	TRBJ2-2